What follows is one TCR beta chain and its context. The V gene's germline CDR1 is SGDLS and CDR2 YYNGEE. The V gene lost 4 bases and the J gene lost 0 bases, with 10 bases spanning the gap. There are 14 residues in the CDR3. As handled by the study authors: Amplifying reference gene primers gave estimates of nucleated cell counts. Only in-frame clones appear in the TCRdb table, and some are missing; sequencing was by immunoSEQ multiplex PCR. That table gives V, J and clone size, and the DNA gave D and trimming. Of a few hundred thousand clones in the sample, 88% are singletons; the top ten hold 3.5% to 4.5%. The data are from a study of blood T cell repertoires in COVID-19. Study-level information: PBMCs, B-cell-depleted T cells, or T cells provided the cDNA or gDNA that made up the material.

The TCR was taken from a man between 60 and 75 years old who had recovered from COVID-19. The material sequenced was peripheral blood. The chain recombines TRBV9 with TRBJ1-1; D gene unclear. The CDR3 nucleotides read TGTGCCAGCAGCCCTGACGGGGTGAACACTGAAGCTTTCTTT. It specifies CASSPDGVNTEAFF.